A single sample is the source of the 3 T cell receptor beta chains below, sequenced in a study of T cells in Graves' hyperthyroidism and ophthalmopathy. TCR beta CDR3 sequences were amplified from RNA transcripts. The HTBI set primed first-round TCR CDR3 RT-PCR. TCRdb reanalysed the multiplex PCR reads using MiXCR and keeps one entry per CDR3 protein. The sample consists of 620,000 or so distinct CDR3 sequences, about 14% of them appearing once. The sequenced sample consisted of blood. The source of these receptors is a woman in her forties or fifties with Graves' ophthalmopathy.

CDR3 residues: CASSVTPRIIGGETQYF. In nucleotides, the CDR3 is TGTGCCAGCAGCGTAACCCCCCGGATTATAGGGGGCGAGACCCAGTACTTC. The chain carries TRBV9 and TRBJ2-5; 7 nucleotides agree with TRBD1. V lost 1 base to trimming and J lost 5 bases; unmatched junction nucleotides: 14. This CDR3 contains 17 residues. Germline CDR1 reads SGDLS; CDR2 reads YYNGEE.

This clonotype was seen ten or more times. J is TRBJ2-1 and V is TRBV12-3 or TRBV12-4; no definite D call. The germline V and J ends were trimmed by 5 bases and 7 bases, with 18 bases remaining between them. This CDR3 spans 15 amino acids. Written as DNA, the CDR3 is TGTGCCAGCAGTACCACCCCGGGCGTCTTGAATGAGCAGTTCTTC. This codes for CASSTTPGVLNEQFF.

This clonotype was detected many times. The chain employs TRBV13 and TRBJ2-1; 13 nucleotides line up with TRBD2. The CDR3 sequence is 16 residues long. The V gene end was trimmed by 4 bases and the J gene end by 8 bases; junction bases not matched to a gene: 8. CDR1 is PRHDT and CDR2 is FYEKMQ in the germline V gene (reference sequence). The CDR3 nucleotides read TGTGCCAGCAGCTATGGGACTAGCGGGACTCGCTATGAGCAGTTCTTC. Translating gives CASSYGTSGTRYEQFF.